This entry concerns a single TCR beta chain. Its antigen is unidentified. CDR3 length equals 14 residues. Germline V gene sequence: CDR1 LNHDA, CDR2 SQIVND (reference sequence). V shed 3 bases and J 5 bases; nucleotides not matched to a gene: 2. This specimen comes from a study of T cell responses to AZD1222 COVID-19 vaccine. General study results and limits: Possibly, clonal diversity was underestimated; donors were largely white British and included more females.

Generated by immunoSEQ multiplex PCR, the TCRdb table keeps only in-frame clones and is missing some. The table has some 150,000 clones, approximately 85% seen once. The chain carries TRBV19 and TRBJ1-4; 8 nucleotides match TRBD1. This TCR derives from an adult who received the MenACWY meningococcal vaccine as a control. The material sequenced was peripheral blood, taken 28 days after the second dose of the MenACWY control vaccine. The CDR3, as DNA: TGTGCCAGTAGTATCGGACAGGGAAATGAAAAACTGTTTTTT. This codes for CASSIGQGNEKLFF. Full variable domain (missing parts from reference TRBV19 and TRBJ1-4): DGGITQSPKYLFRKEGQNVTLSCEQNLNHDAMYWYRQDPGQGLRLIYYSQIVNDFQKGDIAEGYSVSREKKESFPLTVTSAQKNPTAFYLCASSIGQGNEKLFFGSGTQLSVL.